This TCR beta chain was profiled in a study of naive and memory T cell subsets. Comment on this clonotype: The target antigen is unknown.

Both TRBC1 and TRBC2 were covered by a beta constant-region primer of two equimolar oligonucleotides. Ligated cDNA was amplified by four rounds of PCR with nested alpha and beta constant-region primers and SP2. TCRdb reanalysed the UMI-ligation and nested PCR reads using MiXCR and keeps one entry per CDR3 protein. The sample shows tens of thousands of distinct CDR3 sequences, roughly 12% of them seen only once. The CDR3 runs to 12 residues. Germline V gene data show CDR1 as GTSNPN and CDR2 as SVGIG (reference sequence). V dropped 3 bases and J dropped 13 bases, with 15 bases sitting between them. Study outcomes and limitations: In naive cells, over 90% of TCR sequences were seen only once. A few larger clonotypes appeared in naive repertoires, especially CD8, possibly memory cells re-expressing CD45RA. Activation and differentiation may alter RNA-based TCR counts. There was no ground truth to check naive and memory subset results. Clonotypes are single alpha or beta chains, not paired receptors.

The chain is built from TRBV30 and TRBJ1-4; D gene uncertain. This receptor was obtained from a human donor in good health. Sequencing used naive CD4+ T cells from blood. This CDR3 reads CAWRRSSPLLFF. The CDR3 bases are TGTGCCTGGAGGAGAAGCTCTCCTCTACTGTTTTTT.